This T cell receptor beta chain was documented in a study of tumor and adjacent non-tumor tissue in lung cancer. Study details: There were 11 to 13 adenocarcinoma, a couple of squamous cell carcinoma and 1 small cell lung cancer cases. Aged about 30 to 76 years, patients included roughly 10 men and 5 women with stage I to III disease.

The library came from three nested PCR rounds adapted from ARM-PCR protocols. TCRdb re-analysed the multiplex PCR reads in MiXCR, keeping a single row per CDR3 protein. The data hold 60,000 to 95,000 distinct CDR3 sequences, with about three quarters observed a single time. No cell sorting was done before RNA was extracted from the tissue. Chemotherapy-naive patients with new lung cancer underwent thoracic surgery in China, August–late 2014. Study-wide findings and caveats: Normal lung showed higher cumulative top 100 clone frequency than tumor.

To note about this clonotype: What it binds is unknown. At one boundary the junction diverges from the germline segment, which might be a read error.

The V gene's germline CDR1 is SGHRS and CDR2 YFSETQ. The length of the CDR3 is 12 residues. The chain joins TRBV5-1 to TRBJ1-1; D unclear. The source of this sequence is a woman in her forties or fifties with non-small cell lung cancer. Sequencing was carried out using lung tumor tissue. The CDR3 loop is CANSLEASEAFF. CDR3 nucleotide sequence: TGTGCCAACAGCTTGGAAGCGTCTGAAGCTTTCTTT.